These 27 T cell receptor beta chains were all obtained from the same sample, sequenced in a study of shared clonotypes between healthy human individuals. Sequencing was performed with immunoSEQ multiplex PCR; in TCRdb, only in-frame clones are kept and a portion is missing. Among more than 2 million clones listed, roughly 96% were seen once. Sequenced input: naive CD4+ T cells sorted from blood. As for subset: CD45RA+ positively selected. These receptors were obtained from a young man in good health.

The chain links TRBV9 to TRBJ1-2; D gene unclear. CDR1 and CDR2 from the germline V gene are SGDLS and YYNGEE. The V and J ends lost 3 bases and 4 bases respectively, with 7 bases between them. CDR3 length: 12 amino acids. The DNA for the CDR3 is TGTGCCAGCAGCGCGATCGGCTATGGCTACACCTTC. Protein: CASSAIGYGYTF.

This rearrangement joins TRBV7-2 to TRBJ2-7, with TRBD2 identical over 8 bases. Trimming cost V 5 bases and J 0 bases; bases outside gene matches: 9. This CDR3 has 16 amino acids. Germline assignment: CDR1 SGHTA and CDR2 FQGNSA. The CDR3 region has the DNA TGTGCCAGCAGCCCAACTCCAGCGGGGGTCTCCTACGAGCAGTACTTC. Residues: CASSPTPAGVSYEQYF.

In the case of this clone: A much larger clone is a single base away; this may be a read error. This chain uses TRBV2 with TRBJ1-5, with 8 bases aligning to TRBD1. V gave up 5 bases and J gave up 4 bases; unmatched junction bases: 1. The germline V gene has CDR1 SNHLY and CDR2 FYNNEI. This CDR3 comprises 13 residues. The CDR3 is CASSRTGNQPQHF. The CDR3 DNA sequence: TGTGCCAGCAGTCGGACAGGGAATCAGCCCCAGCATTTT.

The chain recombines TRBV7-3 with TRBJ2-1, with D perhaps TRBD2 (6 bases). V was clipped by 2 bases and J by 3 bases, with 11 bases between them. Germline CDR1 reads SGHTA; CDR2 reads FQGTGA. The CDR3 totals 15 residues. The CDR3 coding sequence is TGTGCCAGCAGCTTAGCGGGGAGCTTCTACAATGAGCAGTTCTTC. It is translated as CASSLAGSFYNEQFF. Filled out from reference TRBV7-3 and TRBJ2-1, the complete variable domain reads GAGVSQTPSNKVTEKGKYVELRCDPISGHTALYWYRQSLGQGPEFLIYFQGTGAADDSGLPNDRFFAVRPEGSVSTLKIQRTERGDSAVYLCASSLAGSFYNEQFFGPGTRLTVL.

The CDR3, as DNA: TGCGCCAGCAGCTTGACAGTATCCCAGTACTCCTACAATGAGCAGTTCTTC. Protein product: CASSLTVSQYSYNEQFF. The chain joins TRBV5-1 to TRBJ2-1; D remains unclear. Trimming pared 1 base from V and 0 bases from J, leaving 14 bases between. Germline values: CDR1 SGHRS, CDR2 YFSETQ. This CDR3 spans 17 amino acids.

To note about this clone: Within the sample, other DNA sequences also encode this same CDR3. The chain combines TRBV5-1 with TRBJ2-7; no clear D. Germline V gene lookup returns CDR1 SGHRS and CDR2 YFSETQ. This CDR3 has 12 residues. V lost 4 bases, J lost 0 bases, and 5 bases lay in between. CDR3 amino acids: CASSPTSYEQYF. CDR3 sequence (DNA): TGCGCCAGCAGCCCGACCTCCTACGAGCAGTACTTC. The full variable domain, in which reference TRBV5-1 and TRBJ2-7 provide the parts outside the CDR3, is KAGVTQTPRYLIKTRGQQVTLSCSPISGHRSVSWYQQTPGQGLQFLFEYFSETQRNKGNFPGRFSGRQFSNSRSEMNVSTLELGDSALYLCASSPTSYEQYFGPGTRLTVT.

The DNA of the CDR3 is TGCGCCAGCAGTCAAGGACACTTCGCCTACAATGAGCAGTTCTTC. It codes for CASSQGHFAYNEQFF. The chain is built from TRBV10-2 and TRBJ2-1, with a possible D match to TRBD1 (5 bases). V lost 5 bases, J lost 2 bases, and 13 bases lay in between. CDR1 and CDR2 (germline): WSHSY, SAAADI. The CDR3 length is 15 residues.

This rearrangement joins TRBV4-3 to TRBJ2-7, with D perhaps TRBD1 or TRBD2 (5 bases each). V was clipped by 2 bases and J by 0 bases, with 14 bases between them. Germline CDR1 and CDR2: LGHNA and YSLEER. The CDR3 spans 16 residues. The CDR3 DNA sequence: TGCGCCAGCAGCCAAATGGGGGTCGGAAGCTCCTACGAGCAGTACTTC. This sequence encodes CASSQMGVGSSYEQYF.

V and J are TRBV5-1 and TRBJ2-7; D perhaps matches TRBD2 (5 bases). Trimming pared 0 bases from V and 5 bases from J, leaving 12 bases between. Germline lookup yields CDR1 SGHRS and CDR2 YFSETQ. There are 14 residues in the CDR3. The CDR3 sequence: CASSLAGAENEQYF. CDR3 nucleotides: TGCGCCAGCAGCTTGGCCGGAGCGGAGAACGAGCAGTACTTC.

In DNA form, the CDR3 reads TGTGCCAGCAGTACGACAGGGGATAATGAAAAACTGTTTTTT. Its protein product is CASSTTGDNEKLFF. The rearrangement links TRBV5-6 to TRBJ1-4; 8 bases are shared with TRBD1. CDR3 length: 14 amino acids. With 5 bases clipped from V and 4 bases from J, the junction kept 4 bases outside the gene matches. Germline V gene data show CDR1 as SGHDT and CDR2 as YYEEEE.

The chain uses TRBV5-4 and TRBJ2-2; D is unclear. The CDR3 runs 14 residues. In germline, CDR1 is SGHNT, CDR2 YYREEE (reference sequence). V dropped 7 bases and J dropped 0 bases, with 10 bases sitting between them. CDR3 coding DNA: TGTGCCAGCCTCAAGCTGCCGAACACCGGGGAGCTGTTTTTT. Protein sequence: CASLKLPNTGELFF.

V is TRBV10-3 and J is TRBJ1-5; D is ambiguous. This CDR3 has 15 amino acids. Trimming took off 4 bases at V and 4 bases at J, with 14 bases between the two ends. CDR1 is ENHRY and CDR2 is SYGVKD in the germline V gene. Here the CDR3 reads CAISALWQDNQPQHF. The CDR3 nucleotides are TGTGCCATCAGTGCGTTGTGGCAGGATAATCAGCCCCAGCATTTT.

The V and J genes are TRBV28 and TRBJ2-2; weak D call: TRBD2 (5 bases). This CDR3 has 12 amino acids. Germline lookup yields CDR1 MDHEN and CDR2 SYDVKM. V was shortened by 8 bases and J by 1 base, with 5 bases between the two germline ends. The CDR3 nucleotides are TGTGCCAGCGGGAGGAACACCGGGGAGCTGTTTTTT. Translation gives CASGRNTGELFF.

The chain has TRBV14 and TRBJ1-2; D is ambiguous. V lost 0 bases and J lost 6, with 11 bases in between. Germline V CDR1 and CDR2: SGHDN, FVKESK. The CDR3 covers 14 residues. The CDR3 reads CASSQDMGNHGYTF. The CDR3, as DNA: TGTGCCAGCAGCCAAGATATGGGTAATCATGGCTACACCTTC.

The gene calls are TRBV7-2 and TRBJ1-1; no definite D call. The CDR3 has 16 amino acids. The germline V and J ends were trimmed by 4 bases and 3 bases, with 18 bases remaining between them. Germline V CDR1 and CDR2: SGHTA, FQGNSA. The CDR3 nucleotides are TGTGCCAGCAGCTCAAGGCGATTGGTTCGGGACACTGAAGCTTTCTTT. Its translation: CASSSRRLVRDTEAFF.

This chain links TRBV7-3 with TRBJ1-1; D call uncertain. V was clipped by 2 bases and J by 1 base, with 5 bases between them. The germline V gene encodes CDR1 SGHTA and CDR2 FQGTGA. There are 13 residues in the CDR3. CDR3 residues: CASSLQWNTEAFF. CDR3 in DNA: TGTGCCAGCAGCTTACAATGGAACACTGAAGCTTTCTTT. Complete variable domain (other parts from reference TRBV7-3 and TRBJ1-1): GAGVSQTPSNKVTEKGKYVELRCDPISGHTALYWYRQSLGQGPEFLIYFQGTGAADDSGLPNDRFFAVRPEGSVSTLKIQRTERGDSAVYLCASSLQWNTEAFFGQGTRLTVV.

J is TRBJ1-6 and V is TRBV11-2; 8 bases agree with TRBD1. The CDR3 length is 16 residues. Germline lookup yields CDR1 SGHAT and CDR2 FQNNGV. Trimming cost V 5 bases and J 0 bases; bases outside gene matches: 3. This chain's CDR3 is CASSRDRSSYNSPLHF. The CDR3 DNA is TGTGCCAGCAGCCGGGACAGGAGCTCCTATAATTCACCCCTCCACTTT.

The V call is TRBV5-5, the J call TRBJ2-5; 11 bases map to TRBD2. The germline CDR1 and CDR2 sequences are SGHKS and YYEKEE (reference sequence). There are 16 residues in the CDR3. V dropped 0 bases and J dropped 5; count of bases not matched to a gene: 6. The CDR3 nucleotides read TGTGCCAGCAGCTTGGCTCTAGCGGGAGGCGAGGAGACCCAGTACTTC. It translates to CASSLALAGGEETQYF. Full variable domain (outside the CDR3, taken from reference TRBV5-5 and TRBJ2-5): DAGVTQSPTHLIKTRGQQVTLRCSPISGHKSVSWYQQVLGQGPQFIFQYYEKEERGRGNFPDRFSARQFPNYSSELNVNALLLGDSALYLCASSLALAGGEETQYFGPGTRLLVL.

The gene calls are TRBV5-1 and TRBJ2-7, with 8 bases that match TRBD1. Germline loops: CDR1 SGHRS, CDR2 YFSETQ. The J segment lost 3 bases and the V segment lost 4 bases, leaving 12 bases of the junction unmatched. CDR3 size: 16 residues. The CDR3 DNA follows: TGCGCCAGCAGCCACGATGGGACAGGACAGTACTACGAGCAGTACTTC. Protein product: CASSHDGTGQYYEQYF.

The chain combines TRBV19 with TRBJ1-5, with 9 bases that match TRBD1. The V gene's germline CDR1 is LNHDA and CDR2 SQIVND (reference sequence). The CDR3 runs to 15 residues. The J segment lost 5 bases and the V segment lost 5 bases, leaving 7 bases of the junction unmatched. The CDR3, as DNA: TGTGCCAGTAGTTTCTTACAGGGGGCTCATCAGCCCCAGCATTTT. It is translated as CASSFLQGAHQPQHF.

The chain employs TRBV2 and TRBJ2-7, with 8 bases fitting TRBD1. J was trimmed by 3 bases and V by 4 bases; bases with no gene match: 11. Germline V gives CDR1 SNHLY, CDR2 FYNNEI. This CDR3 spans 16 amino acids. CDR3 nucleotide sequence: TGTGCCAGCAGTGGGGCTCCGACAGGGGTTGGCTACGAGCAGTACTTC. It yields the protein CASSGAPTGVGYEQYF.

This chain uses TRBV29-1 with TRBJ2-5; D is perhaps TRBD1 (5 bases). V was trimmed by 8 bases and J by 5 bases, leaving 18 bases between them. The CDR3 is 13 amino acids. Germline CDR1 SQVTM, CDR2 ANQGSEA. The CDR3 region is CSTRDSPRETQYF. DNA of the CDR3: TGCAGCACCCGAGACAGTCCTCGGGAGACCCAGTACTTC.

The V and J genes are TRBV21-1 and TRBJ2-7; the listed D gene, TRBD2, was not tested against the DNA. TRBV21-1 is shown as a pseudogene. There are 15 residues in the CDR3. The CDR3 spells CASSTGLAGGCEQYF. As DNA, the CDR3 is TGTGCCAGCAGCACCGGACTAGCGGGAGGGTGCGAGCAGTACTTC.

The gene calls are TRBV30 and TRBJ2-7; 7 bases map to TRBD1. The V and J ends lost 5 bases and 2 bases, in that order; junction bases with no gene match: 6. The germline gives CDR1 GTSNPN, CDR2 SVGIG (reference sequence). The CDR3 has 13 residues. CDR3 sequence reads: CAWAGDSPYEQYF. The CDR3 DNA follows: TGTGCCTGGGCCGGGGACAGCCCCTACGAGCAGTACTTC.

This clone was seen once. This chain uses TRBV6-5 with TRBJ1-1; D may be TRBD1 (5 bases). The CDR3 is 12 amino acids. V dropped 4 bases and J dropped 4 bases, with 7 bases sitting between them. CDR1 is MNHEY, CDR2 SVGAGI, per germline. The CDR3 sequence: CASSSDTTEAFF. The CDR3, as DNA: TGTGCCAGCAGTTCGGACACCACTGAAGCTTTCTTT.

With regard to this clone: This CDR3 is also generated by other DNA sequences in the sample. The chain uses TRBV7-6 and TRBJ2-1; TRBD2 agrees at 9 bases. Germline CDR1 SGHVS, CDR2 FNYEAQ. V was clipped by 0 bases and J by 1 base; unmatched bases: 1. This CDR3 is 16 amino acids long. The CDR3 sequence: CASSLASGSSYNEQFF. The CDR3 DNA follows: TGTGCCAGCAGCTTAGCTAGCGGGAGTTCCTACAATGAGCAGTTCTTC.

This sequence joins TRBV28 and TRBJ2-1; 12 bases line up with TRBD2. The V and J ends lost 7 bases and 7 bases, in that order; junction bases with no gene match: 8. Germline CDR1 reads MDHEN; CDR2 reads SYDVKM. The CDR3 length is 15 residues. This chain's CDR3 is CASIFAGTSGNEQFF. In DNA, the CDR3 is TGTGCCAGCATCTTTGCCGGGACTAGCGGGAATGAGCAGTTCTTC.